These T cell receptor beta chains were read from a single sample in a study of shared clonotypes between healthy human individuals. The repertoire was sequenced with immunoSEQ multiplex PCR; TCRdb's copy has only in-frame clones and lacks some. The sample holds more than 2 million clones; 85% to 95% are singletons and the top ten take approximately 0.13%. The sample was naive CD4+ T cells sorted from blood. These receptors were obtained from a man between 18 and 29 years old in good health. CDR3s include the opening cysteine and the closing phenylalanine or tryptophan. A D gene is named only where the DNA matches it firmly. A clone size is listed for some rows: how often the clone was seen (once, few, many), or a class if it is expanded.

size,V,D,J,CDR3,DNA
.,TRBV6-5,.,TRBJ1-6,CASSYSTGGSSSPLHF,TGTGCCAGCAGTTACTCGACGGGGGGCTCGAGTTCACCCCTCCACTTT
.,TRBV10-3,.,TRBJ1-5,CAISPGDQPQHF,TGTGCCATCAGTCCAGGGGATCAGCCCCAGCATTTT
.,TRBV2,TRBD1,TRBJ1-1,CASSPDRVSTEAFF,TGTGCCAGCAGTCCAGACAGGGTGTCGACTGAAGCTTTCTTT
.,TRBV7-9,.,TRBJ2-1,CATRSRDSTLYNEQFF,TGTGCCACACGATCCCGGGACTCAACCCTTTACAATGAGCAGTTCTTC
.,TRBV19,.,TRBJ1-1,CASSTQGGTEAFF,TGTGCCAGTAGTACACAGGGCGGCACTGAAGCTTTCTTT
.,TRBV11-2,.,TRBJ2-5,CASSRGAKQGQETQYF,TGTGCCAGCAGCCGTGGGGCCAAACAGGGACAAGAGACCCAGTACTTC
once,TRBV5-1,.,TRBJ2-7,CASSSPNRGAYEQYF,TGCGCCAGCAGCTCGCCAAACCGAGGGGCCTACGAGCAGTACTTC
.,TRBV2,.,TRBJ1-5,CASSALQGGNQPQHF,TGTGCCAGCAGTGCCCTGCAGGGAGGCAATCAGCCCCAGCATTTT
.,TRBV10-1,.,TRBJ2-1,CASSEDLGGGNEQFF,TGCGCCAGCAGTGAGGACCTAGGAGGGGGCAATGAGCAGTTCTTC
.,TRBV19,.,TRBJ1-6,CASSHREENSPLHF,TGTGCCAGTAGTCACAGGGAGGAAAATTCACCCCTCCACTTT
.,TRBV29-1,.,TRBJ1-1,CSVDQGGTEAFF,TGCAGCGTTGATCAGGGAGGGACTGAAGCTTTCTTT
.,TRBV9,.,TRBJ2-5,CASSPVGGGTAGLTTQYF,TGTGCCAGCAGCCCCGTAGGTGGAGGGACTGCAGGATTAACGACCCAGTACTTC
.,TRBV27,.,TRBJ2-3,CASSLRGADTQYF,TGTGCCAGCAGTTTACGAGGGGCAGATACGCAGTATTTT
.,TRBV6-5,TRBD1,TRBJ1-6,CASSRGQANNSPLHF,TGTGCCAGCTCGAGGGGACAGGCTAATAATTCACCCCTCCACTTT
.,TRBV10-3,TRBD2,TRBJ2-1,CAITSGSTNEQFF,TGTGCCATCACGAGCGGGAGCACCAATGAGCAGTTCTTC
.,TRBV30,.,TRBJ2-2,CAWSVRGIAAGELFF,TGTGCCTGGAGTGTACGTGGGATAGCCGCCGGGGAGCTGTTTTTT
once,TRBV30,.,TRBJ2-1,CAWSLRGEQFF,TGTGCCTGGAGCCTACGGGGTGAGCAGTTCTTC
.,TRBV5-1,.,TRBJ2-5,CASSPSLGAETQYF,TGCGCCAGCAGCCCTAGCCTCGGGGCAGAGACCCAGTACTTC
.,TRBV6-1,.,TRBJ1-4,CGTGTFEKLFF,TGTGGCACCGGGACGTTTGAAAAACTGTTTTTT
.,TRBV18,.,TRBJ1-1,CASSPVLGSLNTEAFF,TGTGCCAGCTCACCGGTTTTGGGCAGTCTGAACACTGAAGCTTTCTTT
.,TRBV5-6,.,TRBJ1-2,CASSRWWEGYGYTF,TGTGCCAGCAGCCGGTGGTGGGAGGGCTATGGCTACACCTTC
.,TRBV5-1,.,TRBJ1-1,CASSSHGLTNTEAFF,TGCGCCAGCAGCTCCCATGGACTCACAAACACTGAAGCTTTCTTT
.,TRBV11-2,.,TRBJ2-5,CASSLPLSRETQYF,TGTGCCAGCAGCTTACCCCTCAGCAGGGAGACCCAGTACTTC
.,TRBV29-1,TRBD1,TRBJ2-7,CSALRDSYEQYF,TGCAGCGCTCTCCGGGACAGCTACGAGCAGTACTTC
.,TRBV5-1,TRBD1,TRBJ2-5,CASSPPTGGQETQYF,TGCGCCAGCAGCCCGCCGACAGGGGGCCAAGAGACCCAGTACTTC